Shown below are 23 T cell receptor beta chains from a single sample sequenced in a study of STAT5B mutations in CD4+ large granular lymphocyte leukemia. Produced via immunoSEQ multiplex PCR; TCRdb's table is partial and in-frame only. The sample comprises 40,000 to 45,000 clones, 84% of which are singletons, and approximately 0.32% rests with the top ten. Sequences were obtained from CD4+ T cells from blood buffy coats. The receptors were gathered from a human donor in good health.

This chain's CDR3 is CASSTGLAGATPDTQYF. The CDR3 nucleotides are TGTGCCAGTAGTACAGGACTAGCGGGAGCTACTCCAGATACGCAGTATTTT. J is TRBJ2-3 and V is TRBV19, with 13 bases identical to TRBD2. This CDR3 comprises 17 residues. J gave up 4 bases and V 4 bases, and 8 bases lay outside the gene matches. CDR1 is LNHDA and CDR2 is SQIVND in the germline V gene (reference sequence).

The chain combines TRBV10-3 with TRBJ1-4; 10 nucleotides line up with TRBD1. This CDR3 is 18 amino acids long. Germline V gene data show CDR1 as ENHRY and CDR2 as SYGVKD. Losses at the gene ends were 3 bases for V and 0 bases for J; bases not matched to a gene: 7. The CDR3 nucleotides are TGTGCCATCAGTGATTCTCGGACAGGGGGTACAACTAATGAAAAACTGTTTTTT. Protein sequence: CAISDSRTGGTTNEKLFF.

The chain recombines TRBV6-5 with TRBJ2-2; either TRBD1 or TRBD2 may fit D (5 bases each). The germline CDR1 and CDR2 sequences are MNHEY and SVGAGI. Trimming removed 7 bases at V and 5 bases at J, with 17 bases between. CDR3 length: 15 residues. CDR3 DNA: TGTGCCAGCAATTTTGGGACCGGGGTGACCGGGGAGCTGTTTTTT. Encoded protein: CASNFGTGVTGELFF.

The chain recombines TRBV7-2 with TRBJ2-5; D unclear. Trimming took 0 bases from V and 3 from J, leaving 2 bases between them. The CDR3 is 12 residues long. In germline, CDR1 is SGHTA, CDR2 FQGNSA. The CDR3: CASSLAEETQYF. CDR3 DNA: TGTGCCAGCAGCTTAGCGGAAGAGACCCAGTACTTC.

This chain links TRBV7-2 with TRBJ1-1, with D hard to call. The V gene's germline CDR1 is SGHTA and CDR2 FQGNSA. V gave up 0 bases and J gave up 2 bases, with 4 bases separating them. CDR3 size: 13 residues. CDR3 coding DNA: TGTGCCAGCAGCTTAGCCCCAAACACTGAAGCTTTCTTT. The encoded protein is CASSLAPNTEAFF.

The chain couples TRBV6-5 to TRBJ2-3, with TRBD1 identical over 9 bases. V shed 7 bases, J shed 1 base, and the junction held 6 bases outside the gene matches. Germline V gene lookup returns CDR1 MNHEY and CDR2 SVGAGI. This CDR3 region has 15 residues. The CDR3 region is CASNDRDRGTDTQYF. The CDR3 DNA follows: TGTGCCAGCAACGATAGGGACAGGGGCACAGATACGCAGTATTTT.

The table lists this clone with a few counts. The rearrangement links TRBV30 to TRBJ2-7; D might be TRBD2 (6 bases). The ends were cut back, 0 bases at V and 6 bases at J, with 9 bases in the middle. This CDR3 has 12 residues. Germline values: CDR1 GTSNPN, CDR2 SVGIG (reference sequence). CDR3: CAWSVAGSEQYF. As DNA, the CDR3 is TGTGCCTGGAGTGTTGCGGGGAGCGAGCAGTACTTC.

This clone was observed a few times. V usage is TRBV5-4 and J usage is TRBJ2-2, with TRBD1 matching over 7 bases. Germline-derived CDR1 and CDR2 are SGHNT and YYREEE (reference sequence). CDR3 length: 17 residues. Germline trimming cut 0 bases from V and 5 bases from J; bases unmatched to any gene: 10. The CDR3 sequence is CASSLGGGPFETGELFF. CDR3 DNA sequence: TGTGCCAGCAGCTTGGGAGGGGGCCCCTTCGAGACCGGGGAGCTGTTTTTT.

The chain is built from TRBV7-9 and TRBJ2-5; D not resolved. Germline V lookup: CDR1 SEHNR, CDR2 FQNEAQ (reference sequence). This CDR3 is 13 amino acids long. V was cut by 1 base and J by 4 bases, with 7 bases left in between. CDR3 sequence: CASSLVWGETQYF. The CDR3 DNA follows: TGTGCCAGCAGCTTAGTCTGGGGAGAGACCCAGTACTTC.

The V and J genes are TRBV18 and TRBJ1-1; D is unresolved. This CDR3 has 12 residues. The V end lost 6 bases, the J end lost 3 bases, and 8 bases lay between the germline ends. Per germline, CDR1 KGHSH and CDR2 LQKENI. CDR3 region: CASSIMDTEAFF. CDR3 coding DNA: TGTGCCAGCTCCATTATGGACACTGAAGCTTTCTTT.

The chain carries TRBV6-6 and TRBJ2-3; D is undetermined. The CDR3 covers 13 residues. The germline gives CDR1 MNHNY, CDR2 SVGAGI (reference sequence). With 10 bases removed from V and 6 bases from J, the gap between germline ends came to 17 bases. The CDR3 DNA follows: TGTGCCACCCAGATAGATAGGGTGGATACGCAGTATTTT. Translation gives CATQIDRVDTQYF.

J is TRBJ1-2 and V is TRBV5-6; D ambiguous. Trimming left V 4 bases short and J 4 bases short, with 5 bases between. Germline V CDR1 and CDR2: SGHDT, YYEEEE. This CDR3 has 11 amino acids. Here the CDR3 reads CASSRGYGYTF. CDR3 in DNA: TGTGCCAGCAGCCGGGGCTATGGCTACACCTTC.

This chain connects TRBV28 to TRBJ1-2, with TRBD1 identical over 8 bases. Germline loops: CDR1 MDHEN, CDR2 SYDVKM. J gave up 5 bases and V 6 bases, and 8 bases lay outside the gene matches. CDR3 length: 14 amino acids. CDR3 sequence: CASRMGQASYGYTF. The CDR3 DNA reads TGTGCCAGCAGAATGGGACAGGCCTCTTATGGCTACACCTTC.

The V gene is TRBV25-1, the J gene TRBJ2-1; D uncertain. The germline CDR1 and CDR2 sequences are MGHDK and SYGVNS. The CDR3 has 14 amino acids. Trimming took 8 bases from V and 4 from J, leaving 15 bases between them. CDR3 amino acids: CASSHLPLYNEQFF. CDR3 in DNA: TGTGCCAGCTCCCACTTGCCCTTATACAATGAGCAGTTCTTC.

The rearrangement uses TRBV6-5 and TRBJ1-2, with 7 bases lining up with TRBD1. The CDR3 spans 14 residues. CDR1 MNHEY and CDR2 SVGAGI come from the germline V gene. The ends lost 6 bases at V and 4 bases at J; junction bases unmatched: 8. DNA for the CDR3: TGTGCCAGCAGACAGGGGCCGGTGGGCTATGGCTACACCTTC. As protein: CASRQGPVGYGYTF.

A few counts support this clone. The gene calls are TRBV28 and TRBJ2-7, with 10 bases identical to TRBD1. Trimming took 5 bases from V and 7 from J; bases not matched to a gene: 8. Germline V gives CDR1 MDHEN, CDR2 SYDVKM. The CDR3 has 14 amino acids. CDR3 region: CASSPRQGAEEQYF. The CDR3 DNA sequence: TGTGCCAGCAGTCCACGACAGGGGGCAGAGGAGCAGTACTTC.

The chain combines TRBV19 with TRBJ1-2, with D possibly matching TRBD1 (6 bases). The CDR3 consists of 15 residues. The germline V gene encodes CDR1 LNHDA and CDR2 SQIVND (reference sequence). V was clipped by 2 bases and J by 8 bases, with 18 bases between them. CDR3 sequence reads: CASSIRPTVQGGYTF. CDR3 DNA sequence: TGTGCCAGTAGTATACGTCCTACCGTACAGGGAGGCTACACCTTC.

The chain joins TRBV4-2 to TRBJ2-2, with 7 bases matching TRBD2. The CDR3 has 18 amino acids. CDR1 is LGHNA, CDR2 YNFKEQ, per germline. V was pared by 0 bases and J by 5 bases, with 12 bases of the junction left unmatched. The CDR3 spells CASSQDHRGAGRTGELFF. CDR3 sequence (DNA): TGTGCCAGCAGCCAAGATCATCGCGGGGCCGGGAGGACCGGGGAGCTGTTTTTT.

This clone was recorded a few times. This chain uses TRBV27 with TRBJ1-5; no clear D gene. This CDR3 is built from 15 residues. The V gene lost 8 bases and the J gene lost 2 bases, with 16 bases spanning the gap. In germline, CDR1 is MNHEY, CDR2 SMNVEV (reference sequence). The CDR3 loop is CASDFGLWGNQPQHF. The CDR3, as DNA: TGTGCCAGCGACTTCGGTTTGTGGGGCAATCAGCCCCAGCATTTT.

This clone appeared a few times. This chain connects TRBV19 to TRBJ1-1, with TRBD1 matching 10 bases. The V and J ends lost 7 bases and 0 bases, in that order; junction bases with no gene match: 5. The CDR3 is made up of 15 amino acids. Germline CDR1 and CDR2: LNHDA and SQIVND (reference sequence). CDR3 residues: CASTTTGGMNTEAFF. CDR3 DNA: TGTGCCAGTACCACGACAGGGGGCATGAACACTGAAGCTTTCTTT. The full variable domain, with the rest looked up from reference TRBV19 and TRBJ1-1, is DGGITQSPKYLFRKEGQNVTLSCEQNLNHDAMYWYRQDPGQGLRLIYYSQIVNDFQKGDIAEGYSVSREKKESFPLTVTSAQKNPTAFYLCASTTTGGMNTEAFFGQGTRLTVV.

This chain uses TRBV7-2 with TRBJ1-1; TRBD1 is a possible D gene (6 bases). V lost 1 base and J lost 1, with 10 bases in between. Looked up from germline, CDR1 is SGHTA and CDR2 is FQGNSA. This CDR3 spans 15 amino acids. DNA for the CDR3: TGTGCCAGCAGCTTAGAAACAGGGAGGAACACTGAAGCTTTCTTT. Amino acids: CASSLETGRNTEAFF.

The V gene is TRBV6-1, the J gene TRBJ2-1; the D gene is possibly TRBD1 (6 bases). With 4 bases removed from V and 0 bases from J, the gap between germline ends came to 10 bases. This CDR3 has 15 residues. Germline V gives CDR1 MNHNS, CDR2 SASEGT. The CDR3: CASSVIGGSYNEQFF. For the CDR3, the DNA is TGTGCCAGCAGTGTTATAGGGGGCTCCTACAATGAGCAGTTCTTC.

V and J are TRBV2 and TRBJ2-2; the D call may be TRBD1 or TRBD2 (6 bases each). Germline V CDR1 and CDR2: SNHLY, FYNNEI. The CDR3 is made up of 14 amino acids. Trimming stripped 7 bases from V and 4 bases from J, with 13 bases between. Written as DNA, the CDR3 is TGTGCCAGCAAGGGGGGAGTGCTCACCGGGGAGCTGTTTTTT. Its translation: CASKGGVLTGELFF.